A selection of T cell receptor beta chains follows, all from one sample in a study of cytomegalovirus exposure and HLA in healthy donors. This table comes from immunoSEQ multiplex PCR, and its TCRdb copy is limited to in-frame clones, with some not included. The table shows under 40,000 clones, with 85% to 95% occurring only once. Sequencing input: PBMCs. Receptors originate from a young woman in good health and CMV-seronegative. CDR3s include the opening cysteine and the closing phenylalanine or tryptophan. Each record gives: D gene, J gene, V gene, clone size, CDR3 DNA, CDR3 protein. The D gene is left open where the match is weak. Clone size, where shown, is once, few, many, or a class for clones that have expanded.

D: TRBD1; J: TRBJ1-1; V: TRBV4-2; size: -; DNA: TGTGCCAGCAGCCGACCAGGACAGGTTCCTTTCTTT; CDR3: CASSRPGQVPFF
D: TRBD2; J: TRBJ2-7; V: TRBV6-1; size: -; DNA: TGTGCCAGCAGTGAATCGGGGGGGGTGGCGTCCTACGAGCAGTACTTC; CDR3: CASSESGGVASYEQYF
D: -; J: TRBJ2-5; V: TRBV29-1; size: once; DNA: TGCAGCGTTGACATAGCGGAGGGGTTAGAGACCCAGTACTTC; CDR3: CSVDIAEGLETQYF
D: TRBD2; J: TRBJ2-7; V: TRBV7-2; size: -; DNA: TGTGCCAGCAGCTTAGCCGGGGGGACCTACGAGCAGTACTTC; CDR3: CASSLAGGTYEQYF
D: -; J: TRBJ2-7; V: TRBV7-9; size: -; DNA: TGTTCCAGCAGCTTAGAAAAGAGGGTGGGGTCCTACGAGCAGTACTTC; CDR3: CSSSLEKRVGSYEQYF
D: -; J: TRBJ2-5; V: TRBV28; size: -; DNA: TGTGCCAGCAGTTTAGCATCAGGGCCCCAAGAGACCCAGTACTTC; CDR3: CASSLASGPQETQYF
D: TRBD2; J: TRBJ2-1; V: TRBV6-5; size: -; DNA: TGTGCGCATGCGTCTAGCGGGAGCCCCGAACAGTTCTTC; CDR3: CAHASSGSPEQFF
D: TRBD2; J: TRBJ2-1; V: TRBV15; size: -; DNA: TGTGCCACCAGCAGAGTACCGGGGGAGGGTTCCTATGAGCAGTTCTTC; CDR3: CATSRVPGEGSYEQFF
D: -; J: TRBJ2-7; V: TRBV10-3; size: -; DNA: TGTGCCATCAGCCATCCCGGGACACCCTCCTACGAGCAGTACTTC; CDR3: CAISHPGTPSYEQYF
D: TRBD1; J: TRBJ2-3; V: TRBV7-9; size: -; DNA: TGTGCCAGCAGCCCACAGGGGGATACGCAGTATTTT; CDR3: CASSPQGDTQYF
D: -; J: TRBJ2-7; V: TRBV9; size: -; DNA: TGTGCCAGCAGCGACAGGGCGTCGGCGTACGAGCAGTACTTC; CDR3: CASSDRASAYEQYF
D: TRBD2; J: TRBJ2-3; V: TRBV6-5; size: -; DNA: TGTGCCAGCAGTCAAAGCCGGACTAGACAAACGCAGTATTTT; CDR3: CASSQSRTRQTQYF
D: TRBD2; J: TRBJ2-2; V: TRBV6-1; size: -; DNA: TGTGCCAGCAGTGAAAGCGGGGCAGGCACCGGGGAGCTGTTTTTT; CDR3: CASSESGAGTGELFF
D: TRBD2; J: TRBJ2-3; V: TRBV6-4; size: -; DNA: TGTGCCAGCAGCGGGACTAGCGGGAAGGGCACAGATACGCAGTATTTT; CDR3: CASSGTSGKGTDTQYF
D: -; J: TRBJ2-4; V: TRBV9; size: -; DNA: TGTGCCAGCAGCGTAGAGGGAGGAGGTCACATTCAGTACTTC; CDR3: CASSVEGGGHIQYF
D: TRBD2; J: TRBJ2-1; V: TRBV9; size: -; DNA: TGTGCCAGCAGCCCCCTGGCTAGCGGATATGAGCAGTTCTTC; CDR3: CASSPLASGYEQFF
D: -; J: TRBJ2-4; V: TRBV27; size: -; DNA: TGTGCCAGCAGTGCGGACATTGGTGGCATTCAGTACTTC; CDR3: CASSADIGGIQYF
D: TRBD1; J: TRBJ1-5; V: TRBV30; size: -; DNA: TGTGCCTGGGGACGACAGGGGAATCAGCCCCAGCATTTT; CDR3: CAWGRQGNQPQHF
D: -; J: TRBJ1-1; V: TRBV7-9; size: few; DNA: TGTGCCAGCAGCTTAGTCATCAGGGGCATGCTGACTGAAGCTTTCTTT; CDR3: CASSLVIRGMLTEAFF
D: -; J: TRBJ1-2; V: TRBV9; size: once; DNA: TGTGCCAGCAGCCCCCGGGCAGGGGAGGGCTATGGCTACACCTTC; CDR3: CASSPRAGEGYGYTF
D: -; J: TRBJ1-2; V: TRBV28; size: -; DNA: TGTGCCAGCAGTCTTCTCAGGGCCACCCATTATGGCTACACCTTC; CDR3: CASSLLRATHYGYTF
D: TRBD2; J: TRBJ2-4; V: TRBV30; size: -; DNA: TGTGCCTGGAAAATAGCGGGAGCCAAAAACATTCAGTACTTC; CDR3: CAWKIAGAKNIQYF
D: -; J: TRBJ1-1; V: TRBV7-2; size: -; DNA: TGTGCCAGCAGCTACCAAGGGGCAGGGTACACTGAAGCTTTCTTT; CDR3: CASSYQGAGYTEAFF
D: TRBD1; J: TRBJ1-2; V: TRBV25-1; size: -; DNA: TGTGCCAGCAGTGCGACGACCTACAGGGGAGACTATGGCTACACCTTC; CDR3: CASSATTYRGDYGYTF
D: -; J: TRBJ1-6; V: TRBV4-2; size: -; DNA: TGTGCCAGCAGCCAAGAGGGCCCCCGGCAGGCGCCACAATCACCCCTCCACTTT; CDR3: CASSQEGPRQAPQSPLHF
D: -; J: TRBJ2-7; V: TRBV5-4; size: -; DNA: TGTGCCAGCAGCTTGGGGCAGGCCGCCACCTACGAGCAGTACTTC; CDR3: CASSLGQAATYEQYF
D: -; J: TRBJ2-3; V: TRBV5-1; size: -; DNA: TGCGCCAGCACACTAAGGTATAGCGCGGCCCTCACAGATACGCAGTATTTT; CDR3: CASTLRYSAALTDTQYF
D: TRBD1; J: TRBJ1-1; V: TRBV10-1; size: -; DNA: TGCGCCAGCAGTGAGGACAGGGGGAACACTGAAGCTTTCTTT; CDR3: CASSEDRGNTEAFF
D: -; J: TRBJ1-5; V: TRBV6-1; size: few; DNA: TGTGCCAGCGATCTAACAGCCGGCAATCAGCCCCAGCATTTT; CDR3: CASDLTAGNQPQHF
D: TRBD1; J: TRBJ1-4; V: TRBV5-1; size: -; DNA: TGCGCCAGCAGCTTGGTGGGACAGAGTAATGAAAAACTGTTTTTT; CDR3: CASSLVGQSNEKLFF
D: TRBD1; J: TRBJ1-4; V: TRBV30; size: -; DNA: TGTGCCTGGAGTCTGAACAGGGGGAACCATGAAAAACTGTTTTTT; CDR3: CAWSLNRGNHEKLFF
D: -; J: TRBJ2-7; V: TRBV4-1; size: once; DNA: TGCGCCAGCAGCCAAAATCCGGGTCTAGTTTTCTACGAGCAGTACTTC; CDR3: CASSQNPGLVFYEQYF
D: -; J: TRBJ1-3; V: TRBV30; size: once; DNA: TGTGCCTGGAGTGTCATCAGGGGAGTAGAAGGAAACACCATATATTTT; CDR3: CAWSVIRGVEGNTIYF
D: -; J: TRBJ2-5; V: TRBV30; size: once; DNA: TGTGCCTGGAGTGTGGGACTTCGGGAGACCCAGTACTTC; CDR3: CAWSVGLRETQYF
D: TRBD1; J: TRBJ1-2; V: TRBV2; size: -; DNA: TGTGCCAGCAGTGAACGGCTGACAGGGAACGGCTACACCTTC; CDR3: CASSERLTGNGYTF
D: -; J: TRBJ1-2; V: TRBV5-4; size: -; DNA: TGTGCCAGCAGCCTCGCTCTCTCCGGGGGACGCGCTGGCTACACCTTC; CDR3: CASSLALSGGRAGYTF
D: TRBD2; J: TRBJ2-5; V: TRBV4-3; size: -; DNA: TGCGCCAGCAGCCAAGGGACTAGGCAAGAGACCCAGTACTTC; CDR3: CASSQGTRQETQYF
D: TRBD1; J: TRBJ1-3; V: TRBV29-1; size: -; DNA: TGCAGCGTTTCCGGGACAGGGTCGGGAAACACCATATATTTT; CDR3: CSVSGTGSGNTIYF
D: TRBD1; J: TRBJ2-7; V: TRBV5-4; size: once; DNA: TGTGCCAGCAGCGACCGGCAGGGGGTCTTCAACGAGCAGTACTTC; CDR3: CASSDRQGVFNEQYF
D: -; J: TRBJ1-3; V: TRBV19; size: -; DNA: TGTGCCAGTAGTGCTATCCGGGACTTCTCTGGAAACACCATATATTTT; CDR3: CASSAIRDFSGNTIYF
D: TRBD2; J: TRBJ2-7; V: TRBV5-1; size: -; DNA: TGCGCCAGCAGCTTGGGACTAGCGGGAGGCATAGCCTACGAGCAGTACTTC; CDR3: CASSLGLAGGIAYEQYF
D: TRBD2; J: TRBJ2-3; V: TRBV5-4; size: -; DNA: TGTGCCAGCAGCTCTCGACTAGCGGGAGGCATTACGCAGTATTTT; CDR3: CASSSRLAGGITQYF
D: TRBD1; J: TRBJ2-5; V: TRBV5-1; size: -; DNA: TGCGCCAGCAGCTTTCGGGACAGGGACCAAGAGACCCAGTACTTC; CDR3: CASSFRDRDQETQYF
D: -; J: TRBJ2-1; V: TRBV7-9; size: -; DNA: TGTTCCAGCAGCTCGGGAGTCCATGAGCAGTTCTTC; CDR3: CSSSSGVHEQFF
D: -; J: TRBJ1-4; V: TRBV5-5; size: -; DNA: TGTGCCAGCAGCCCATACACGGGAACTAATGAAAAACTGTTTTTT; CDR3: CASSPYTGTNEKLFF
D: TRBD1; J: TRBJ2-2; V: TRBV5-1; size: -; DNA: TGCGCCAGCAGCCCCGGACAGGCCCTCGCCGGGGAGCTGTTTTTT; CDR3: CASSPGQALAGELFF
D: -; J: TRBJ1-2; V: TRBV9; size: -; DNA: TGTGCCAGCAGCGTACGAGCTGATCCCCCCACCTTC; CDR3: CASSVRADPPTF
D: -; J: TRBJ1-2; V: TRBV6-6; size: once; DNA: TGTGCCAGCAGTTACGTCGGCCAGGGCGCGTTGGGCTACACCTTC; CDR3: CASSYVGQGALGYTF
D: TRBD1; J: TRBJ2-7; V: TRBV7-8; size: -; DNA: TGTGCCAGCAGCTTAGGGACAGGCTACGAGCAGTACTTC; CDR3: CASSLGTGYEQYF
D: -; J: TRBJ2-7; V: TRBV7-8; size: -; DNA: TGTGCCAGCAGCCCTTTAGCGGCTGTCTCTCCGGGCGAGCAGTACTTC; CDR3: CASSPLAAVSPGEQYF
D: -; J: TRBJ2-7; V: TRBV7-2; size: -; DNA: TGTGCCAGCAGCTTTTCAGGACTGCCTTACGAGCAGTACTTC; CDR3: CASSFSGLPYEQYF
D: -; J: TRBJ2-1; V: TRBV4-1; size: -; DNA: TGCGCCAGCAGCCTCTCAGAACCGGGTAATGAGCAGTTCTTC; CDR3: CASSLSEPGNEQFF
D: -; J: TRBJ1-3; V: TRBV5-5; size: -; DNA: TGTGCCAGCAGCTTGGTAACTGGAAACACCATATATTTT; CDR3: CASSLVTGNTIYF
D: TRBD2; J: TRBJ2-1; V: TRBV5-1; size: -; DNA: TGCGCCAGCAGCCCACCCGAGGGACTAGCGGGAGTCGATGAGCAGTTCTTC; CDR3: CASSPPEGLAGVDEQFF
D: TRBD1; J: TRBJ1-2; V: TRBV28; size: -; DNA: TGTGCCAGCAGTCCGATAGGGGGACAGGCTAACTATGGCTACACCTTC; CDR3: CASSPIGGQANYGYTF